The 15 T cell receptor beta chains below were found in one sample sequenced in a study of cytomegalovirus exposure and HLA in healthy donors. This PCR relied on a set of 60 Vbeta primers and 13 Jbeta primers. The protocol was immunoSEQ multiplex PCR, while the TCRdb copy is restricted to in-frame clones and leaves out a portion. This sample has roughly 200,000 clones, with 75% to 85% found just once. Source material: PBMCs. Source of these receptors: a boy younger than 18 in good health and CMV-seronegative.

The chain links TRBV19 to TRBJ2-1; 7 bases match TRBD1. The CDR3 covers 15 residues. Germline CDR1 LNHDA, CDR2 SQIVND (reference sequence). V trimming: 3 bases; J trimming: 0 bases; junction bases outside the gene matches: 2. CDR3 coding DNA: TGTGCCAGTAGTATGGGACAGAGCTCCTACAATGAGCAGTTCTTC. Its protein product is CASSMGQSSYNEQFF.

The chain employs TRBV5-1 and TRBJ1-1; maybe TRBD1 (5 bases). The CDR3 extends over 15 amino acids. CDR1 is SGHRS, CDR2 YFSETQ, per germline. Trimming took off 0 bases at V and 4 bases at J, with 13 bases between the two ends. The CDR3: CASSLAQGPGTEAFF. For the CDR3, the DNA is TGCGCCAGCAGCTTGGCCCAGGGCCCGGGCACTGAAGCTTTCTTT.

The CDR3 DNA reads TGTGCCAGCAGAGCCCCCCCTGCGGGTGGAAAAAACATTCAGTACTTC. Translation gives CASRAPPAGGKNIQYF. This chain links TRBV2 with TRBJ2-4; tentatively, D is TRBD2 (5 bases). Germline V gives CDR1 SNHLY, CDR2 FYNNEI. Deletions cut 6 bases from V and 4 bases from J, with 19 bases between. The CDR3 loop spans 16 amino acids.

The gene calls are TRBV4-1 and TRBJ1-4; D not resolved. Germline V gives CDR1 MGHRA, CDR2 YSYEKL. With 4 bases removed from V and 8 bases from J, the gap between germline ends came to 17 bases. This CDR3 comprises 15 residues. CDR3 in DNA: TGCGCCAGCAGCCGTCCTTCTGCACAACGAGAAAAACTGTTTTTT. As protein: CASSRPSAQREKLFF.

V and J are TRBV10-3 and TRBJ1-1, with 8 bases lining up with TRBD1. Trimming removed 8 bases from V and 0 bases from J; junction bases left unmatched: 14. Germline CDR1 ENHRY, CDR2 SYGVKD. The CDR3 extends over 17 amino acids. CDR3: CAIVPVLPGGLNTEAFF. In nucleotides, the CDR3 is TGTGCCATCGTCCCAGTCCTACCAGGGGGCCTGAACACTGAAGCTTTCTTT.

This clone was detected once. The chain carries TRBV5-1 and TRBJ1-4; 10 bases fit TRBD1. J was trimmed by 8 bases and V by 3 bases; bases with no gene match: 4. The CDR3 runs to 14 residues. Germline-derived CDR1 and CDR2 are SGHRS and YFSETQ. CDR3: CASSSGQGREKLFF. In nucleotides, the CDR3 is TGCGCCAGCAGCTCGGGACAGGGGCGCGAAAAACTGTTTTTT.

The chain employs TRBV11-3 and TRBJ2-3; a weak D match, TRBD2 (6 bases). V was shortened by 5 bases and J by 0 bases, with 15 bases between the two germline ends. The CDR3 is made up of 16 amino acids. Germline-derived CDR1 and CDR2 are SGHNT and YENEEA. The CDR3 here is CASSRRESGSTDTQYF. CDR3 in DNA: TGTGCCAGCAGCCGTAGGGAGAGCGGGAGCACAGATACGCAGTATTTT. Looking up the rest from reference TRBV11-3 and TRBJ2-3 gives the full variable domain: EAGVVQSPRYKIIEKKQPVAFWCNPISGHNTLYWYLQNLGQGPELLIRYENEEAVDDSQLPKDRFSAERLKGVDSTLKIQPAELGDSAVYLCASSRRESGSTDTQYFGPGTRLTVL.

CDR3 protein: CASSIGGDNEKLFF. The CDR3 bases are TGTGCCAGTAGTATAGGAGGGGACAACGAAAAACTGTTTTTT. The chain links TRBV19 to TRBJ1-4; maybe TRBD1 (6 bases). Germline CDR1 reads LNHDA; CDR2 reads SQIVND (reference sequence). The CDR3 extends over 14 amino acids. Trimming left V 1 base short and J 8 bases short, with 11 bases between.

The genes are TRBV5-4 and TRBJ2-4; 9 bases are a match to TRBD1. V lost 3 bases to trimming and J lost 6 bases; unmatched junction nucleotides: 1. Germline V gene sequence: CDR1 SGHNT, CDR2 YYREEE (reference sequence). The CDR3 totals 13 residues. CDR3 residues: CASSWGQGNIQYF. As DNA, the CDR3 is TGTGCCAGCAGCTGGGGACAGGGAAACATTCAGTACTTC.

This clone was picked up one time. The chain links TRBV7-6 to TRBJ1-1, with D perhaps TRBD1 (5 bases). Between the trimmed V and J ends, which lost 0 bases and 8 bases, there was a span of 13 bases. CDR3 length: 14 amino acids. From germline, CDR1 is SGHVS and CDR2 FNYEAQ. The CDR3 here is CASSLASGSKEAFF. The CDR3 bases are TGTGCCAGCAGCTTAGCCTCAGGGTCGAAAGAAGCTTTCTTT.

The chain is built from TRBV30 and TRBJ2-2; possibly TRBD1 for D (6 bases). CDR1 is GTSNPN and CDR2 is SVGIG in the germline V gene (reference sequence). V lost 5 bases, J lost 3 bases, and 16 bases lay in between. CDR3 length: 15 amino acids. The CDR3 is CAWGRGHTDTGELFF. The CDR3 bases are TGTGCCTGGGGCCGGGGACATACCGACACCGGGGAGCTGTTTTTT.

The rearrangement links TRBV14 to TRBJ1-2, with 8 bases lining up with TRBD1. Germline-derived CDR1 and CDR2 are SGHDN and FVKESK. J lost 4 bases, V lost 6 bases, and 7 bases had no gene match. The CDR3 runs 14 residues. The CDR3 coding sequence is TGTGCCAGCAGTCGAGGACAGGGACTCTATGGCTACACCTTC. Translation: CASSRGQGLYGYTF. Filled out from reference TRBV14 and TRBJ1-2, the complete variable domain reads EAGVTQFPSHSVIEKGQTVTLRCDPISGHDNLYWYRRVMGKEIKFLLHFVKESKQDESGMPNNRFLAERTGGTYSTLKVQPAELEDSGVYFCASSRGQGLYGYTFGSGTRLTVV.

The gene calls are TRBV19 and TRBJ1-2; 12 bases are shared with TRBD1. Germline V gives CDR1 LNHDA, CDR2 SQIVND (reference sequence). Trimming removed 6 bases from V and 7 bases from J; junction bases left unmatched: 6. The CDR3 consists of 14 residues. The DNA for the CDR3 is TGTGCCAGTAGAATGGGACAGGGGGCCGGTGGCTACACCTTC. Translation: CASRMGQGAGGYTF.

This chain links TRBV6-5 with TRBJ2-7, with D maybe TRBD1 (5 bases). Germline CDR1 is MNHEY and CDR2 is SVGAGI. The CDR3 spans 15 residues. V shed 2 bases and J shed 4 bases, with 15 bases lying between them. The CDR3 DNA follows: TGTGCCAGCAGTTACGGGCAGGGATCTGTTTACGAGCAGTACTTC. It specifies CASSYGQGSVYEQYF.

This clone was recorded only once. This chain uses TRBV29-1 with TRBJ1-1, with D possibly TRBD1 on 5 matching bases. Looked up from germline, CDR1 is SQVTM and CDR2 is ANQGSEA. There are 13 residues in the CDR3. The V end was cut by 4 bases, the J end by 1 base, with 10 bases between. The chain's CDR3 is CSVGEGSNTEAFF. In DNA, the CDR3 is TGCAGCGTTGGGGAGGGGTCGAACACTGAAGCTTTCTTT.